The present TCR beta chain was sequenced within a study of beta chain features in type 1 diabetes. Overall study results and limits: In all four CD4+ subsets, TCRB CDR3 length was significantly, moderately reduced in type 1 diabetes. A greater similarity of naive, central memory and Treg TCRB repertoires was seen among patients than among healthy donors.

Concerning this clone itself: Antigen specificity is unknown.

The sequenced template was cDNA made from the entire isolated RNA. Samples of naive, central memory and regulatory T cells yielded a mean of about 3.6 million reads. Repertoires were generated with immunoSEQ multiplex PCR, while TCRdb's copy carries only in-frame clones and drops some. The table has 350,000 to 450,000 clones, 14% seen once. Sorted CD4+ subsets: naive, central memory, regulatory, stem cell-like memory (CD45RO/CCR7/CD25/CD127/CD95/CD27 panel). Sequencing was performed on naive CD4+ T cells from blood. This sequence was found in a man aged 25 to 40 in good health.

The CDR3 loop is CASSLVLGTPNEQFF. The CDR3, as DNA: TGCGCCAGCAGCTTGGTGTTGGGTACTCCTAATGAGCAGTTCTTC. This chain uses TRBV5-1 with TRBJ2-1; D not certain. This CDR3 is built from 15 residues. V was clipped by 0 bases and J by 7 bases, with 14 bases between them. Germline V gene data show CDR1 as SGHRS and CDR2 as YFSETQ.